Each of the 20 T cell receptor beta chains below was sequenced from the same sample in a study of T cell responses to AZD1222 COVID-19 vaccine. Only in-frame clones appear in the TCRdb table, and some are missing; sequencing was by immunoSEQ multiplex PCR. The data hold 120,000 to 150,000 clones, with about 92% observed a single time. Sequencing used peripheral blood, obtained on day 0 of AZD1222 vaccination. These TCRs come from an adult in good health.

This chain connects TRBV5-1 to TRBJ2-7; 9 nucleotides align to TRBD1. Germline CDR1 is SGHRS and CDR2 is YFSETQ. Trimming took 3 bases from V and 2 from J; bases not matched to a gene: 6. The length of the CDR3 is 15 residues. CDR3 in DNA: TGCGCCAGCAGCTCAGGGACAGGGTTCACCTACGAGCAGTACTTC. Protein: CASSSGTGFTYEQYF.

The CDR3: CASSPRYVATYEQYF. CDR3 DNA: TGTGCCAGCAGTCCTCGGTACGTCGCTACCTACGAGCAGTACTTC. The J gene is TRBJ2-7, the V gene TRBV6-5; no reliable D call. The V end lost 5 bases, the J end lost 2 bases, and 16 bases lay between the germline ends. CDR1 is MNHEY and CDR2 is SVGAGI in the germline V gene. The CDR3 covers 15 residues.

The CDR3 DNA is TGTGCCAGCAGCACTCCCGGAAGGGGAGGGTATGGCTACACCTTC. Its translation is CASSTPGRGGYGYTF. This rearrangement joins TRBV9 to TRBJ1-2; possible D gene TRBD1, 5 bases. The CDR3 covers 15 residues. The V end was cut by 4 bases, the J end by 5 bases, with 18 bases between. Germline assignment: CDR1 SGDLS and CDR2 YYNGEE.

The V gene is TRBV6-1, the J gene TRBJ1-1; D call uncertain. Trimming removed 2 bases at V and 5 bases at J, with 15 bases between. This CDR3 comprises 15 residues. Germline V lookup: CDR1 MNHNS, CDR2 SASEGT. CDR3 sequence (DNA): TGTGCCAGCAGTGAACTTTCCAGGCCGGGGACTGAAGCTTTCTTT. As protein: CASSELSRPGTEAFF.

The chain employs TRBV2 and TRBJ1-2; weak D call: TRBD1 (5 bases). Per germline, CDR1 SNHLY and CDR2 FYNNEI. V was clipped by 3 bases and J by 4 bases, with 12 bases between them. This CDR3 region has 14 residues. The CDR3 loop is CASSESGGGYGYTF. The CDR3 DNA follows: TGTGCCAGCAGTGAGTCGGGGGGTGGCTATGGCTACACCTTC.

The CDR3 sequence: CASSRGTRTATYYEQYF. The CDR3 nucleotides read TGCGCCAGCAGCCGAGGGACTAGGACAGCTACCTACTACGAGCAGTACTTC. The chain combines TRBV4-1 with TRBJ2-7, with 8 bases lining up with TRBD2. Germline V gene data show CDR1 as MGHRA and CDR2 as YSYEKL. The CDR3 totals 17 residues. The V and J ends lost 4 bases and 3 bases, in that order; junction bases with no gene match: 14.

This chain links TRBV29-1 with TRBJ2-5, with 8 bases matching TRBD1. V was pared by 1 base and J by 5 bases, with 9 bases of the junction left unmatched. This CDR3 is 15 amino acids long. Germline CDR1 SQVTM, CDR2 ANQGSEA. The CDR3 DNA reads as TGCAGCGTTGAAGCCCCCGGGACAGGAGTGGAGACCCAGTACTTC. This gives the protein CSVEAPGTGVETQYF.

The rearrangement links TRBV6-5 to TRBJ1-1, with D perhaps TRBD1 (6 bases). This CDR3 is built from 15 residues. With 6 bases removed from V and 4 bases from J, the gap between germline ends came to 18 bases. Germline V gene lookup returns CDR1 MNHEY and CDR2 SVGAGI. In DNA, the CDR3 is TGTGCCAGCAGCGCTGACTTAGGGGGGATCACTGAAGCTTTCTTT. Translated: CASSADLGGITEAFF.

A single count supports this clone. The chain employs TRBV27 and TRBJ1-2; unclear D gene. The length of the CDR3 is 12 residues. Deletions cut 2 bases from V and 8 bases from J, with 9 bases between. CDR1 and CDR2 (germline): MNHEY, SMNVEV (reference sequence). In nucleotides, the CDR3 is TGTGCCAGCAGTTTAAAGGGCGGGGGCTACACCTTC. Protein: CASSLKGGGYTF.

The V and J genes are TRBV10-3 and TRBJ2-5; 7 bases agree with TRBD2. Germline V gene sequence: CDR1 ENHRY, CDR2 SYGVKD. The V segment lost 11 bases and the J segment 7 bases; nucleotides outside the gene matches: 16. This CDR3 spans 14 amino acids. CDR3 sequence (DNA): TGTGCCTCCCTCCGGGGGGAGGGCCAGGGGACCCAGTACTTC. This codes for CASLRGEGQGTQYF.

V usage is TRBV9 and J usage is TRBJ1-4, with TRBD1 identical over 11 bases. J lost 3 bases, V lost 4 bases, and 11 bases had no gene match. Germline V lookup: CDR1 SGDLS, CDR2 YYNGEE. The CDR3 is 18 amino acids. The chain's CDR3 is CASSTPGTGGVANEKLFF. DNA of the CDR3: TGTGCCAGCAGCACCCCCGGGACAGGGGGGGTGGCTAATGAAAAACTGTTTTTT.

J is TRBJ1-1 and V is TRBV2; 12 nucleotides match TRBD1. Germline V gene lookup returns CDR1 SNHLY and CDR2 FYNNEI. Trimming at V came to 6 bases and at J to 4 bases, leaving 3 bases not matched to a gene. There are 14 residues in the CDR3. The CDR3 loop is CASSRDRGLTEAFF. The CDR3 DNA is TGTGCCAGCAGCAGGGACAGGGGGCTCACTGAAGCTTTCTTT.

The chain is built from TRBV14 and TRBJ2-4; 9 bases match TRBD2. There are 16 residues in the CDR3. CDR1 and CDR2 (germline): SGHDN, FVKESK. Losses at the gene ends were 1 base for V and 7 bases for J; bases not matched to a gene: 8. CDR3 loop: CASSQGAGGPGNIQYF. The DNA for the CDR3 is TGTGCCAGCAGCCAAGGAGCGGGGGGACCGGGGAACATTCAGTACTTC. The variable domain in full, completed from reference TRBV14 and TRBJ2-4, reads EAGVTQFPSHSVIEKGQTVTLRCDPISGHDNLYWYRRVMGKEIKFLLHFVKESKQDESGMPNNRFLAERTGGTYSTLKVQPAELEDSGVYFCASSQGAGGPGNIQYFGAGTRLSVL.

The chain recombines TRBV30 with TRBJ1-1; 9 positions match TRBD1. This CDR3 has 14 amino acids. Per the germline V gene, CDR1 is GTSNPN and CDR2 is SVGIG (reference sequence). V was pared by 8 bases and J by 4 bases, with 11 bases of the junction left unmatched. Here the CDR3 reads CAGGDRAPPTEAFF. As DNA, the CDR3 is TGTGCCGGCGGGGACAGGGCCCCCCCCACTGAAGCTTTCTTT.

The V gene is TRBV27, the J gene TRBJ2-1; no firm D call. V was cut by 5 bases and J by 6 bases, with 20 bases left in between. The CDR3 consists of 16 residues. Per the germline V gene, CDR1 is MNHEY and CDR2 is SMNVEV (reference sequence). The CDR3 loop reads CASSPPTLVFGNEQFF. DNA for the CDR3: TGTGCCAGCAGTCCACCCACATTGGTTTTTGGCAATGAGCAGTTCTTC.

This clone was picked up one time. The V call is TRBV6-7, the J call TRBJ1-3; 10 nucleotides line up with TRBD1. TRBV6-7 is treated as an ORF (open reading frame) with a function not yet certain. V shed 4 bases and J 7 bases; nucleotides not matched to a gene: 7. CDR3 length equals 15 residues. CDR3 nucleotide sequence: TGTGCCAGCAGTTTCGTTCGGACAGGGGGGAACACCATATATTTT. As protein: CASSFVRTGGNTIYF.

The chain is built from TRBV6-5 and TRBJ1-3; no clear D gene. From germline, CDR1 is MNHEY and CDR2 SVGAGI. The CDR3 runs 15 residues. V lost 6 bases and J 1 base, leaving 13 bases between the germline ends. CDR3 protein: CASRGGGESGNTIYF. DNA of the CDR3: TGTGCCAGCAGGGGCGGTGGGGAATCTGGAAACACCATATATTTT.

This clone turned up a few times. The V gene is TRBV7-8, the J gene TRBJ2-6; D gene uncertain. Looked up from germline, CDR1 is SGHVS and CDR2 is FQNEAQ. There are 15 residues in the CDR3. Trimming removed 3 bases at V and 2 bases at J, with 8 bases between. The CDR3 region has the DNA TGTGCCAGCAGCTTTAGGCGCACTGGGGCCAACGTCCTGACTTTC. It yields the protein CASSFRRTGANVLTF.

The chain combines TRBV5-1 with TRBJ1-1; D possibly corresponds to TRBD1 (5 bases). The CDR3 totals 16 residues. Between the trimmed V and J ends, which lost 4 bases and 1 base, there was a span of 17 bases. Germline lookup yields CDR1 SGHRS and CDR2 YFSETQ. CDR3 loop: CASSLQGVGENTEAFF. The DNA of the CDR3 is TGCGCCAGCAGCCTTCAGGGAGTGGGGGAGAACACTGAAGCTTTCTTT.

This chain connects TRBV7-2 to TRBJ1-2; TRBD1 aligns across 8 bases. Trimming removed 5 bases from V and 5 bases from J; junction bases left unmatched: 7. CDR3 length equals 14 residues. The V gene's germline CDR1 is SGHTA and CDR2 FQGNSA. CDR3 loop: CASSPHRGVYGYTF. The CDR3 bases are TGTGCCAGCAGCCCTCACAGGGGGGTTTATGGCTACACCTTC.